Listed below are T cell receptor beta chains from one sample, sequenced in a study of cytomegalovirus exposure and HLA in healthy donors. Using immunoSEQ multiplex PCR, the repertoire was profiled, and TCRdb retains in-frame clones only, with some absent. Among roughly 330,000 clones, roughly 87% were seen once, and the ten largest hold about 1.2%. Sequenced: PBMCs. The receptor source for this set is a woman in her twenties or thirties in good health and CMV-seropositive. CDR3s include the opening cysteine and the closing phenylalanine or tryptophan. A D gene is named only where the DNA matches it firmly. Part of the rows lack a size; the others show once, few, many or a class for expanded clones.

j_gene: TRBJ2-6
d_gene: .
abundance: .
v_gene: TRBV7-3
CDR3nt: TGTGCCAGCAGCCCAGGACACAACTCTGGGGCCAACGTCCTGACTTTC
CDR3aa: CASSPGHNSGANVLTF

j_gene: TRBJ1-1
d_gene: .
abundance: .
v_gene: TRBV7-9
CDR3nt: TGTGCCAGCAGCTCCCTTCACCGAACTGAAGCTTTCTTT
CDR3aa: CASSSLHRTEAFF

j_gene: TRBJ1-4
d_gene: TRBD1
abundance: .
v_gene: TRBV7-8
CDR3nt: TGTGCCAGCAGCCCAGCCGGGACAGGGCGTGAAAAACTGTTTTTT
CDR3aa: CASSPAGTGREKLFF

j_gene: TRBJ2-2
d_gene: TRBD2
abundance: few
v_gene: TRBV7-9
CDR3nt: TGTGCCAGCAGCCCGGGACTAGCGTCCGGGGAGCTGTTTTTT
CDR3aa: CASSPGLASGELFF

j_gene: TRBJ2-7
d_gene: .
abundance: .
v_gene: TRBV5-1
CDR3nt: TGCGCCAGCAGCTCCGGGACACTCACCTACGAGCAGTACTTC
CDR3aa: CASSSGTLTYEQYF

j_gene: TRBJ1-2
d_gene: .
abundance: .
v_gene: TRBV6-4
CDR3nt: TGTGCCAGCAGTGAATCGGACGGCTTAAACTATGGCTACACCTTC
CDR3aa: CASSESDGLNYGYTF

j_gene: TRBJ1-1
d_gene: .
abundance: once
v_gene: TRBV18
CDR3nt: TGTGCCAGCTTGCAACTACAGGGTGGCACTGAAGCTTTCTTT
CDR3aa: CASLQLQGGTEAFF

j_gene: TRBJ2-7
d_gene: .
abundance: few
v_gene: TRBV5-1
CDR3nt: TGCGCCAGCAGCTTTCTGAGCTCCTACGAGCAGTACTTC
CDR3aa: CASSFLSSYEQYF

j_gene: TRBJ1-2
d_gene: .
abundance: few
v_gene: TRBV28
CDR3nt: TGTGCCAGCAGTCCGTTCCTGGGACTTAAAGATGGCTACACCTTC
CDR3aa: CASSPFLGLKDGYTF

j_gene: TRBJ2-7
d_gene: TRBD2
abundance: .
v_gene: TRBV7-8
CDR3nt: TGTGCCAGCAGCTTAGGGACTAGCGGGAATCACTACGAGCAGTACTTC
CDR3aa: CASSLGTSGNHYEQYF

j_gene: TRBJ1-2
d_gene: TRBD1
abundance: .
v_gene: TRBV5-4
CDR3nt: TGTGCCAGCAGCTTGGGGCGAATAGACAGGGTGGATGGCTACACCTTC
CDR3aa: CASSLGRIDRVDGYTF

j_gene: TRBJ2-5
d_gene: TRBD1
abundance: .
v_gene: TRBV28
CDR3nt: TGTGCCAGCAGCCCATCGGTCTCAGGGGGATGGCAAGAGACCCAGTACTTC
CDR3aa: CASSPSVSGGWQETQYF

j_gene: TRBJ2-7
d_gene: .
abundance: .
v_gene: TRBV13
CDR3nt: TGTGCCAGCAGCTCCCCGGGAGCCACCTACGAGCAGTACTTC
CDR3aa: CASSSPGATYEQYF

j_gene: TRBJ1-3
d_gene: .
abundance: .
v_gene: TRBV30
CDR3nt: TGTGCCTGGAGTGAAATGGGGGGCAGCTACTATAACACCATATATTTT
CDR3aa: CAWSEMGGSYYNTIYF

j_gene: TRBJ1-1
d_gene: TRBD1
abundance: .
v_gene: TRBV27
CDR3nt: TGTGCCGCACCGGGACAGGGTCCATCGAACACTGAAGCTTTCTTT
CDR3aa: CAAPGQGPSNTEAFF

j_gene: TRBJ2-2
d_gene: .
abundance: .
v_gene: TRBV9
CDR3nt: TGTGCCAGCAGCGTATCTGCTAACACCGGGGAGCTGTTTTTT
CDR3aa: CASSVSANTGELFF

j_gene: TRBJ2-1
d_gene: .
abundance: .
v_gene: TRBV13
CDR3nt: TGTGCCAGCAGCTTAGGACTAGCAGGAGATGAGCAGTTCTTC
CDR3aa: CASSLGLAGDEQFF

j_gene: TRBJ2-7
d_gene: .
abundance: .
v_gene: TRBV7-6
CDR3nt: TGTGCCAGCAGCTTAGCGGATGAACGAACCTACGAGCAGTACTTC
CDR3aa: CASSLADERTYEQYF

j_gene: TRBJ1-4
d_gene: TRBD1
abundance: .
v_gene: TRBV30
CDR3nt: TGTGCCCACCGACAGGGGTTTGATGAAAAACTGTTTTTT
CDR3aa: CAHRQGFDEKLFF

j_gene: TRBJ2-7
d_gene: TRBD2
abundance: many
v_gene: TRBV7-2
CDR3nt: TGTGCCAGCAGCCTAGGACTAGCCCAGTCCTACGAGCAGTACTTC
CDR3aa: CASSLGLAQSYEQYF

j_gene: TRBJ2-5
d_gene: .
abundance: .
v_gene: TRBV7-9
CDR3nt: TGTGCCAGCAGCTTAGGACAGATATTCCAAGAGACCCAGTACTTC
CDR3aa: CASSLGQIFQETQYF

j_gene: TRBJ1-4
d_gene: .
abundance: .
v_gene: TRBV6-5
CDR3nt: TGTGCCAGCAAGAGTGTAAGCGATGAAAAACTGTTTTTT
CDR3aa: CASKSVSDEKLFF

j_gene: TRBJ2-7
d_gene: .
abundance: .
v_gene: TRBV30
CDR3nt: TGTGCCTGGAGTACATATAGGAGATTAATGTACGAGCAGTACTTC
CDR3aa: CAWSTYRRLMYEQYF

j_gene: TRBJ2-2
d_gene: TRBD2
abundance: .
v_gene: TRBV9
CDR3nt: TGTGCCAGCAGCGAGAGCGGGGGGGCCGTCGGGGAGCTGTTTTTT
CDR3aa: CASSESGGAVGELFF

j_gene: TRBJ1-4
d_gene: .
abundance: .
v_gene: TRBV19
CDR3nt: TGTGCCAGTAGTGTTTCTAGGGGAATCAATGAAAAACTGTTTTTT
CDR3aa: CASSVSRGINEKLFF

j_gene: TRBJ1-4
d_gene: .
abundance: .
v_gene: TRBV7-9
CDR3nt: TGTGCCAGCAGACCGGACAGAGCAACTAATGAAAAACTGTTTTTT
CDR3aa: CASRPDRATNEKLFF

j_gene: TRBJ2-7
d_gene: TRBD2
abundance: .
v_gene: TRBV27
CDR3nt: TGTGCCAGCAGTGGGGGGGAAGGGACCCCCTACGAGCAGTACTTC
CDR3aa: CASSGGEGTPYEQYF

j_gene: TRBJ2-1
d_gene: .
abundance: .
v_gene: TRBV7-8
CDR3nt: TGTGCCAGCAGCTTAGAGTTAGGTGAGCAGTTCTTC
CDR3aa: CASSLELGEQFF

j_gene: TRBJ2-1
d_gene: TRBD2
abundance: .
v_gene: TRBV28
CDR3nt: TGTGCCAGCAGTCCGGAGTTAATAGCGGGAGGGCCGGTTGATGACAATGAGCAGTTCTTC
CDR3aa: CASSPELIAGGPVDDNEQFF

j_gene: TRBJ1-3
d_gene: TRBD1
abundance: .
v_gene: TRBV4-3
CDR3nt: TGCGCCAGCAGCCCAGCCGGGACAGGGGGCATCGGAAACACCATATATTTT
CDR3aa: CASSPAGTGGIGNTIYF

j_gene: TRBJ2-3
d_gene: TRBD1
abundance: .
v_gene: TRBV10-1
CDR3nt: TGCGCCAGCAGTGTTCCGGGACAGATAGATACGCAGTATTTT
CDR3aa: CASSVPGQIDTQYF

j_gene: TRBJ2-2
d_gene: .
abundance: few
v_gene: TRBV2
CDR3nt: TGTGCCAGCAGCATTAGCGGTACCGGGGAGCTGTTTTTT
CDR3aa: CASSISGTGELFF

j_gene: TRBJ2-2
d_gene: TRBD2
abundance: .
v_gene: TRBV4-3
CDR3nt: TGCGCCAGCAGCCAAGATACGGGGCCGGGACTAGCGGCGAACACCGGGGAGCTGTTTTTT
CDR3aa: CASSQDTGPGLAANTGELFF

j_gene: TRBJ1-2
d_gene: TRBD1
abundance: .
v_gene: TRBV7-3
CDR3nt: TGTGCCAGCAGCACGAGAGAGGGGGCAGATGGCTACACCTTC
CDR3aa: CASSTREGADGYTF

j_gene: TRBJ2-2
d_gene: .
abundance: .
v_gene: TRBV6-5
CDR3nt: TGTGCCAGCAGTTACCCGAGATCCGGCGGCGGGGAGCTGTTTTTT
CDR3aa: CASSYPRSGGGELFF

j_gene: TRBJ2-2
d_gene: .
abundance: .
v_gene: TRBV4-1
CDR3nt: TGCGCCAGCACCCCTAACACCGGGGAGCTGTTTTTT
CDR3aa: CASTPNTGELFF

j_gene: TRBJ1-5
d_gene: .
abundance: .
v_gene: TRBV19
CDR3nt: TGTGCCAGTAGTACCCTACACCAGCCCCAGCATTTT
CDR3aa: CASSTLHQPQHF

j_gene: TRBJ2-1
d_gene: .
abundance: .
v_gene: TRBV7-9
CDR3nt: TGTGCCAGCAGCTTGGAGGGGGCAAGCAATGAGCAGTTCTTC
CDR3aa: CASSLEGASNEQFF

j_gene: TRBJ2-7
d_gene: .
abundance: .
v_gene: TRBV6-5
CDR3nt: TGTGCCAGCACCCGTCTCGGGGCCAACTACGAGCAGTACTTC
CDR3aa: CASTRLGANYEQYF

j_gene: TRBJ1-2
d_gene: TRBD1
abundance: .
v_gene: TRBV7-9
CDR3nt: TGTGCCAGCAGCTTACGGAACAGGGGTGGAGATGGCTACACCTTC
CDR3aa: CASSLRNRGGDGYTF

j_gene: TRBJ1-3
d_gene: .
abundance: .
v_gene: TRBV13
CDR3nt: TGTGCCAGCAGCTTGCGGGGGCCTGGAAACACCATATATTTT
CDR3aa: CASSLRGPGNTIYF

j_gene: TRBJ2-3
d_gene: TRBD2
abundance: .
v_gene: TRBV4-2
CDR3nt: TGTGCCAGCAGCCAAGACCAGACTAGCGGGGTTGGAGATACGCAGTATTTT
CDR3aa: CASSQDQTSGVGDTQYF

j_gene: TRBJ2-7
d_gene: TRBD1
abundance: .
v_gene: TRBV28
CDR3nt: TGTGCCAGCTCTGTTCGTTGGACAGGGGAAGAGCAGTACTTC
CDR3aa: CASSVRWTGEEQYF

j_gene: TRBJ1-1
d_gene: TRBD1
abundance: .
v_gene: TRBV5-8
CDR3nt: TGTGCCAGCAGCGTGGGACAGGGGGCGCACACTGAAGCTTTCTTT
CDR3aa: CASSVGQGAHTEAFF

j_gene: TRBJ2-7
d_gene: .
abundance: .
v_gene: TRBV5-4
CDR3nt: TGTGCCACTTCCGAAGGACTCCGCTACGAGCAGTACTTC
CDR3aa: CATSEGLRYEQYF

j_gene: TRBJ2-7
d_gene: .
abundance: .
v_gene: TRBV6-5
CDR3nt: TGTGCCCGGACAGCGGGGTACGAGCAGTACTTC
CDR3aa: CARTAGYEQYF

j_gene: TRBJ1-5
d_gene: .
abundance: .
v_gene: TRBV7-6
CDR3nt: TGTGCCAGCAGCCCCGATGAGATACAGCCCCAGCATTTT
CDR3aa: CASSPDEIQPQHF

j_gene: TRBJ1-1
d_gene: .
abundance: .
v_gene: TRBV29-1
CDR3nt: TGCAGCGTTGTTTGGGACCATGAAGCTTTCTTT
CDR3aa: CSVVWDHEAFF

j_gene: TRBJ2-1
d_gene: .
abundance: .
v_gene: TRBV6-1
CDR3nt: TGTGCCAGCAGTGAAGACGACAGGTTACGGCAGTTCTTC
CDR3aa: CASSEDDRLRQFF

j_gene: TRBJ2-7
d_gene: TRBD1
abundance: .
v_gene: TRBV28
CDR3nt: TGTGCCAGCAGTCGCCCCTGGGACAGGCAGAACTACGAGCAGTACTTC
CDR3aa: CASSRPWDRQNYEQYF

j_gene: TRBJ1-5
d_gene: TRBD1
abundance: .
v_gene: TRBV30
CDR3nt: TGTGCCTGGAGTGTACGACAGGGGTCGGGCCAGCCCCAGCATTTT
CDR3aa: CAWSVRQGSGQPQHF

j_gene: TRBJ1-1
d_gene: .
abundance: .
v_gene: TRBV19
CDR3nt: TGTGCCAGTAGTATAAGGGGCGAAGGAGAAGCTTTCTTT
CDR3aa: CASSIRGEGEAFF